A selection of T cell receptor beta chains follows, all from one sample in a study of shared clonotypes between healthy human individuals. Sequencing was performed with immunoSEQ multiplex PCR; in TCRdb, only in-frame clones are kept and a portion is missing. The table has about 490,000 clones, 79% seen once. Sequenced material: PBMCs. The receptor source for this set is a woman in her 40s in good health. Some clones in this sample may be carry-over from other donors' samples. Both conserved end residues are part of each CDR3. Each record gives: V gene, J gene, CDR3 length, CDR3 protein.

>TRBV7-9|TRBJ1-3|15
CASSSFREAGNTIYF
>TRBV5-1|TRBJ2-7|14
CASSLPSSGNEQYF
>TRBV9|TRBJ1-4|16
CASSGGPRESNEKLFF
>TRBV6-5|TRBJ1-2|15
CASSYSGGPGHGYTF
>TRBV5-4|TRBJ2-4|15
CASSPLPGLENIQYF
>TRBV7-3|TRBJ2-5|13
CASSKLPQETQYF
>TRBV18|TRBJ1-2|15
CASSPLGDKGDGYTF
>TRBV7-8|TRBJ2-2|16
CASTIGTSGYTGELFF
>TRBV16|TRBJ1-4|14
CASSQNRGGEKLFF
>TRBV6-5|TRBJ1-2|12
CASSPSNYGYTF
>TRBV6-1|TRBJ2-7|15
CASSESVGAPYEQYF
>TRBV18|TRBJ2-5|12
CASSPTGETQYF
>TRBV7-9|TRBJ2-7|15
CASSPPTGNLYEQYF
>TRBV18|TRBJ1-2|16
CASSPQVMDTGLGYTF
>TRBV30|TRBJ2-1|14
CAWLKGVALDEQFF
>TRBV2|TRBJ2-3|15
CASTPGLAGTDTQYF
>TRBV7-3|TRBJ2-1|15
CASSLSRTNYNEQFF
>TRBV19|TRBJ1-1|14
CASSKRASNTEAFF
>TRBV6-5|TRBJ2-3|14
CASSYGLLPDTQYF
>TRBV5-1|TRBJ1-1|15
CASSWGQGVNTEAFF
>TRBV28|TRBJ1-4|17
CASSLPRDSATNEKLFF
>TRBV18|TRBJ2-1|15
CASSVGAPPYNEQFF
>TRBV5-1|TRBJ2-2|18
CASSLGQVLTYATGELFF
>TRBV7-2|TRBJ2-5|11
CASRVAETQYF
>TRBV5-6|TRBJ2-7|12
CASSRDPYEQYF
>TRBV18|TRBJ2-7|14
CASSRQGVVYEQYF
>TRBV18|TRBJ1-2|15
CASSPRDRGSDGYTF
>TRBV29-1|TRBJ1-5|15
CSVTLGQGLSQPQHF
>TRBV5-1|TRBJ1-2|14
CASRVSPSNYGYTF
>TRBV14|TRBJ1-1|13
CASSQDTSQEAFF
>TRBV7-2|TRBJ2-7|15
CASTLGGGNSYEQYF
>TRBV5-4|TRBJ1-2|13
CASSLEQGMGYTF
>TRBV10-3|TRBJ1-5|15
CAISDLTGEGQPQHF
>TRBV9|TRBJ2-3|14
CASSAGTSTDTQYF
>TRBV29-1|TRBJ2-1|15
CSGRVAGEGLDEQFF
>TRBV5-4|TRBJ1-3|16
CASSLAGTRRGNTIYF
>TRBV7-9|TRBJ2-2|17
CASSLAGATGGTGELFF
>TRBV15|TRBJ2-5|15
CATSRAGQQAETQYF
>TRBV7-8|TRBJ2-7|16
CASSLLIASGGDEQYF
>TRBV28|TRBJ2-1|16
CASSSHRVSPNNEQFF
>TRBV6-5|TRBJ2-7|12
CASSPDTYEQYF
>TRBV6-5|TRBJ1-6|13
CASSRQRGSPLHF
>TRBV6-6|TRBJ2-1|12
CASSYLQDEQFF
>TRBV7-2|TRBJ1-2|13
CASSHRNSYGYTF
>TRBV5-4|TRBJ2-3|16
CASSLVRGRAGDTQYF
>TRBV19|TRBJ1-2|14
CASSRQGVSYGYTF
>TRBV10-3|TRBJ2-2|13
CATDSSNTGELFF
>TRBV18|TRBJ2-1|13
CASSPPGTYPQFF
>TRBV28|TRBJ1-5|18
CASSLIGVRELRGQPQHF
>TRBV28|TRBJ1-6|14
CASSSTGGNSPLHF
>TRBV5-4|TRBJ1-2|15
CASTPGRGTGYGYTF
>TRBV5-1|TRBJ1-4|15
CASRTGLGGPEKLFF
>TRBV28|TRBJ2-2|15
CASPLRGVETGELFF
>TRBV11-2|TRBJ2-5|13
CASSLAAEETQYF
>TRBV4-1|TRBJ2-1|16
CASSHGTRSSYNEQFF
>TRBV6-5|TRBJ1-1|13
CASSYGEGTEAFF
>TRBV7-9|TRBJ2-1|15
CASSLDGGSGNEQFF
>TRBV18|TRBJ2-7|15
CASSPQASGAGEQYF
>TRBV4-3|TRBJ2-3|17
CASSQDGPSGSSGTQYF